Following are 15 T cell receptor beta chains from one sample sequenced in a study of graft-versus-host responses after intestinal transplantation. These receptors' targets are unknown. Clones were sequenced by immunoSEQ multiplex PCR, and TCRdb holds only the in-frame ones, with some missing. This sample carries more than 95,000 clones, 93% of them seen once, and the ten largest clones take approximately 1.2%. Sequenced material: unstimulated CD8+ T cells sorted from spleen or lymph node cells, taken before intestinal transplant. Receptor source: a human donor who received an intestinal transplant.

For this clone: The junction differs from germline at one of its ends, possibly a read error. The rearrangement links TRBV9 to TRBJ2-2; D is perhaps TRBD2 (6 bases). CDR1 is SGDLS and CDR2 is YYNGEE in the germline V gene. The CDR3 loop spans 14 amino acids. The CDR3 reads CASSVGQYTGGLFF. CDR3 nucleotide sequence: TGTGCCAGCAGCGTAGGCCAGTACACCGGGGGGCTGTTTTTT.

The chain couples TRBV9 to TRBJ1-2; D ambiguous. The CDR3 extends over 13 amino acids. Germline values: CDR1 SGDLS, CDR2 YYNGEE. Trimming took 4 bases from V and 8 from J, leaving 15 bases between them. CDR3 in DNA: TGTGCCAGCAGCTTTCATGAGCTGGGAGGCTACACCTTC. It translates to CASSFHELGGYTF.

The chain has TRBV19 and TRBJ1-6, with 12 bases that match TRBD1. This CDR3 is 15 amino acids long. V was pared by 5 bases and J by 10 bases, with 6 bases of the junction left unmatched. CDR1 LNHDA and CDR2 SQIVND come from the germline V gene (reference sequence). CDR3 coding DNA: TGTGCCAGTAGTTTGGGACAGGGGGCTTACTCACCCCTCCACTTT. Its protein is CASSLGQGAYSPLHF. The full variable domain, rest sourced from reference TRBV19 and TRBJ1-6, is DGGITQSPKYLFRKEGQNVTLSCEQNLNHDAMYWYRQDPGQGLRLIYYSQIVNDFQKGDIAEGYSVSREKKESFPLTVTSAQKNPTAFYLCASSLGQGAYSPLHFGNGTRLTVT.

This clone occurred once. The rearrangement joins TRBV7-9 to TRBJ1-1; a weak D match, TRBD1 (5 bases). The CDR3 is 16 residues long. The germline V gene encodes CDR1 SEHNR and CDR2 FQNEAQ (reference sequence). Trimming shortened V by 5 bases and J by 6 bases, and 22 bases separated the two germline ends. This chain's CDR3 is CASSPRQSGVSAEAFF. Written as DNA, the CDR3 is TGTGCCAGCAGCCCCCGACAGTCTGGGGTTAGCGCTGAAGCTTTCTTT.

This clone was seen just once. The V call is TRBV29-1, the J call TRBJ1-2; TRBD1 might be the D (5 bases). Trimming stripped 4 bases from V and 2 bases from J, with 8 bases between. Germline lookup yields CDR1 SQVTM and CDR2 ANQGSEA. CDR3 length: 12 residues. The CDR3 loop is CSVVAGNYGYTF. The CDR3 DNA reads as TGCAGCGTTGTCGCAGGGAACTATGGCTACACCTTC.

The rearrangement uses TRBV5-1 and TRBJ2-7, with TRBD1 matching over 8 bases. Germline V gene data show CDR1 as SGHRS and CDR2 as YFSETQ. The V segment lost 0 bases and the J segment 5 bases; nucleotides outside the gene matches: 7. The CDR3 is 15 amino acids. CDR3 coding DNA: TGCGCCAGCAGCTTGGAAGCAGGGGGCGCGGACGAGCAGTACTTC. Protein sequence: CASSLEAGGADEQYF.

V usage is TRBV6-5 and J usage is TRBJ1-4, with 7 bases that match TRBD1. In germline, CDR1 is MNHEY, CDR2 SVGAGI. This CDR3 is 14 amino acids long. Trimming at V came to 0 bases and at J to 8 bases, leaving 3 bases not matched to a gene. The CDR3 spells CASSYSIRGEKLFF. The CDR3 region has the DNA TGTGCCAGCAGTTACTCCATCAGGGGGGAAAAACTGTTTTTT.

CDR3 region: CASTSGTGTYEQYF. The CDR3 DNA follows: TGTGCCAGCACTTCCGGGACAGGAACCTACGAGCAGTACTTC. The chain employs TRBV7-9 and TRBJ2-7; 8 bases are shared with TRBD1. With V trimmed by 7 bases and J by 2 bases, 7 bases remained unmatched. This CDR3 has 14 residues. Looked up from germline, CDR1 is SEHNR and CDR2 is FQNEAQ (reference sequence).

The CDR3 DNA is TGCAGTGCTAGTATCTCCTACGAGCAGTACTTC. Protein: CSASISYEQYF. V and J are TRBV20-1 and TRBJ2-7, with unresolved D. Germline CDR1 reads DFQATT; CDR2 reads SNEGSKA (reference sequence). The CDR3 covers 11 residues. Trimming shortened V by 3 bases and J by 0 bases, and 3 bases separated the two germline ends.

This clone has a handful of counts. This chain connects TRBV7-9 to TRBJ1-4; no clear D. The CDR3 has 15 residues. Trimming shortened V by 1 base and J by 8 bases, and 14 bases separated the two germline ends. Germline CDR1 is SEHNR and CDR2 is FQNEAQ (reference sequence). CDR3 nucleotides: TGTGCCAGCAGCTTAGGGGATAGGAAGGACGAAAAACTGTTTTTT. Translating it yields CASSLGDRKDEKLFF.

The genes are TRBV14 and TRBJ2-7, with D tentatively TRBD1 (6 bases). The CDR3 has 15 residues. Trimming left V 4 bases short and J 2 bases short, with 15 bases between. The V gene's germline CDR1 is SGHDN and CDR2 FVKESK. Here the CDR3 DNA reads TGTGCCAGCAGCCCTATCGAGGGGGTGACCTACGAGCAGTACTTC. Its protein product is CASSPIEGVTYEQYF.

V usage is TRBV7-8 and J usage is TRBJ1-6; D may be TRBD1 (6 bases). Germline V gene lookup returns CDR1 SGHVS and CDR2 FQNEAQ. Trimming took off 5 bases at V and 6 bases at J, with 8 bases between the two ends. The CDR3 covers 13 residues. Here the CDR3 reads CASSQDSNSPLHF. In DNA, the CDR3 is TGTGCCAGCAGCCAGGACAGTAATTCACCCCTCCACTTT.

The gene calls are TRBV10-3 and TRBJ1-5; D unclear. Trimming took off 2 bases at V and 6 bases at J, with 14 bases between the two ends. This CDR3 is built from 15 residues. Germline CDR1 and CDR2: ENHRY and SYGVKD. The CDR3 DNA is TGTGCCATCAGTGAGACAGCCTCGGGAAGTCAGCCCCAGCATTTT. Translation: CAISETASGSQPQHF.

The rearrangement links TRBV19 to TRBJ1-1; D not certain. From germline, CDR1 is LNHDA and CDR2 SQIVND (reference sequence). Trimming stripped 3 bases from V and 1 base from J, with 6 bases between. The CDR3 runs 13 residues. CDR3 residues: CASSIYQNTEAFF. The CDR3 nucleotides read TGTGCCAGTAGTATTTACCAGAACACTGAAGCTTTCTTT. Together with reference TRBV19 and TRBJ1-1, the CDR3 gives the full variable domain: DGGITQSPKYLFRKEGQNVTLSCEQNLNHDAMYWYRQDPGQGLRLIYYSQIVNDFQKGDIAEGYSVSREKKESFPLTVTSAQKNPTAFYLCASSIYQNTEAFFGQGTRLTVV.

V and J are TRBV27 and TRBJ2-5; 15 bases align to TRBD2. Germline loops: CDR1 MNHEY, CDR2 SMNVEV (reference sequence). The CDR3 has 16 residues. The V and J ends lost 6 bases and 5 bases, in that order; junction bases with no gene match: 7. The CDR3 nucleotides are TGTGCCAGCAGCTCCGGACTAGCGGGGGGGCCGGAGACCCAGTACTTC. Translated: CASSSGLAGGPETQYF.